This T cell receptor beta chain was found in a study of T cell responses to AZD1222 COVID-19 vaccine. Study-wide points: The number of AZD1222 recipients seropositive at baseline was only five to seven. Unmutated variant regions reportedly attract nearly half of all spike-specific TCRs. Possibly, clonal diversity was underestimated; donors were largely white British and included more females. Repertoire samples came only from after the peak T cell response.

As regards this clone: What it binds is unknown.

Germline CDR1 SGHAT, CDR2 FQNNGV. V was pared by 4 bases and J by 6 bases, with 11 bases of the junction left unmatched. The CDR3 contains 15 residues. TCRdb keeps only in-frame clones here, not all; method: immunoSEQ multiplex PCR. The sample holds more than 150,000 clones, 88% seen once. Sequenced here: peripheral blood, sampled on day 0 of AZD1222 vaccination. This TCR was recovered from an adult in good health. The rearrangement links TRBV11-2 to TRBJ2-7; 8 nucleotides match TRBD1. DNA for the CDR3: TGTGCCAGCAGCTCTTTCCCGGACAGGGATCCCGAGCAGTACTTC. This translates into CASSSFPDRDPEQYF.